Below are 7 T cell receptor beta chains sequenced from a single sample in a study of regulatory T cells in long-lasting Graves disease. CDR3-region Arm-PCR and iRepertoire HTBI primers produced the TCR beta libraries. TCRdb redid the calling of the multiplex PCR reads with MiXCR, one entry per CDR3 protein. The profile shows about 470,000 distinct CDR3 sequences, around 21% of them singletons. Time point: persistent/refractory GD, antithyroid drugs over 5 years with positive TRAb. PBMC-extracted RNA yielded the TCR library. Sequences were derived from peripheral blood mononuclear cells (PBMCs), sampled when the disease was refractory, from a patient treated with antithyroid drugs. The receptors here all came from a female donor with Graves disease.

This clonotype was seen only a few times. The gene calls are TRBV20-1 and TRBJ2-7, with 11 bases lining up with TRBD2. The CDR3 has 14 amino acids. After removal of 5 bases from V and 2 bases from J, the junction contained 5 bases not matched to a gene. Per germline, CDR1 DFQATT and CDR2 SNEGSKA (reference sequence). The CDR3 DNA follows: TGCAGTGCTCTTAGCGGGAGGGTTCCCTACGAGCAGTACTTC. Protein: CSALSGRVPYEQYF.

This clonotype was picked up many times. The CDR3 loop is CASSVQGANYGYTF. DNA for the CDR3: TGTGCCAGCAGCGTACAGGGGGCGAACTATGGCTACACCTTC. The chain has TRBV9 and TRBJ1-2; 8 bases line up with TRBD1. V lost 1 base to trimming and J lost 2 bases; unmatched junction nucleotides: 1. CDR3 length: 14 amino acids. CDR1 and CDR2 from the germline V gene are SGDLS and YYNGEE.

V usage is TRBV5-8 and J usage is TRBJ1-2; possibly TRBD1 for D (5 bases). Germline CDR1 SGHTS, CDR2 YDEGEE. Deletions cut 0 bases from V and 4 bases from J, with 22 bases between. The CDR3 runs to 18 residues. Here the CDR3 reads CASSLALSDKIGPYGYTF. The CDR3 nucleotides are TGTGCCAGCAGCTTGGCTCTTTCGGACAAGATAGGCCCCTATGGCTACACCTTC.

In its sample, this clonotype was seen many times. This chain connects TRBV27 to TRBJ1-2; the D is unclear. This CDR3 comprises 13 residues. V was clipped by 3 bases and J by 2 bases, with 7 bases between them. CDR1 and CDR2 from the germline V gene are MNHEY and SMNVEV (reference sequence). CDR3 nucleotides: TGTGCCAGCAGTTTTAGGTACAACTATGGCTACACCTTC. Encoded protein: CASSFRYNYGYTF.

This CDR3 is CASSSTGTGTYEQYF. CDR3 DNA sequence: TGCGCCAGCAGCTCCACCGGGACAGGAACCTACGAGCAGTACTTC. The chain carries TRBV5-1 and TRBJ2-7; 8 positions agree with TRBD1. V trimming: 3 bases; J trimming: 2 bases; junction bases outside the gene matches: 7. Per germline, CDR1 SGHRS and CDR2 YFSETQ. The CDR3 has 15 residues.

The V call is TRBV4-1, the J call TRBJ1-6, with D maybe TRBD1 (6 bases). CDR1 is MGHRA, CDR2 YSYEKL, per germline. The germline V and J ends were trimmed by 3 bases and 7 bases, with 16 bases remaining between them. The CDR3 runs 16 residues. CDR3 nucleotides: TGCGCCAGCAGCCAGCAAGAACAGGGCAGCAATTCACCCCTCCACTTT. This gives the protein CASSQQEQGSNSPLHF.

This sequence joins TRBV15 and TRBJ1-2, with TRBD1 identical over 10 bases. This CDR3 is built from 15 residues. V was clipped by 5 bases and J by 5 bases; unmatched bases: 8. Germline V gene sequence: CDR1 LNHNV, CDR2 YYDKDF (reference sequence). The CDR3: CATSRTGGEEYGYTF. CDR3 DNA: TGTGCCACCAGCCGGACAGGGGGAGAGGAATATGGCTACACCTTC.